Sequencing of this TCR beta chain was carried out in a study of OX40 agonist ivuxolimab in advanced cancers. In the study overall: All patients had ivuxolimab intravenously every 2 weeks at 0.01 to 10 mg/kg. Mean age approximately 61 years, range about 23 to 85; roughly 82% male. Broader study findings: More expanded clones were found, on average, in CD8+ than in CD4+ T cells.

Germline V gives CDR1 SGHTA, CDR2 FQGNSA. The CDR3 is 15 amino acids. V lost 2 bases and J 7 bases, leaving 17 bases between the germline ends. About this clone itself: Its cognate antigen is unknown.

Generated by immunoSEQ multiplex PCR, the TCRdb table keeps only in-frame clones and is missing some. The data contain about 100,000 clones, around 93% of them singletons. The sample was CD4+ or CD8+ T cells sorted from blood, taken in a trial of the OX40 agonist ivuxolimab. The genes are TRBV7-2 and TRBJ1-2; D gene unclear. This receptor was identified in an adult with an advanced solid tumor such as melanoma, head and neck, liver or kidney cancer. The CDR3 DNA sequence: TGTGCCAGCAGCTTAATCCGAACGGAGGAACGTGGCTACACCTTC. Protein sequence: CASSLIRTEERGYTF.